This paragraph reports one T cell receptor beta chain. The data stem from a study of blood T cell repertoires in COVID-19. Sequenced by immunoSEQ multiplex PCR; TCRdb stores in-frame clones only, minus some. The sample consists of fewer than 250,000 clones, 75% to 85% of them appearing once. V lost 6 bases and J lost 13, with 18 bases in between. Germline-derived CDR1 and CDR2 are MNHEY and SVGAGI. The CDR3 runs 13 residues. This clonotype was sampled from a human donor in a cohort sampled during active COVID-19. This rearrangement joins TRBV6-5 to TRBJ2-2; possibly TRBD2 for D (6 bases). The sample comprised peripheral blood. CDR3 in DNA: TGTGCCAGCAGGGGGACCGGCGGGGCAGGGCTGTTTTTT. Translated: CASRGTGGAGLFF.